The source of this T cell receptor (beta chain) is a study of blood T cell repertoires in COVID-19. Study background: Researchers got acute and convalescent COVID-19 samples from the United States, Italy and Spain.

This CDR3 region has 15 residues. The germline V and J ends were trimmed by 10 bases and 2 bases, with 18 bases remaining between them. CDR1 is MRHNA and CDR2 is SNTAGT in the germline V gene. Original methodology: Reference gene primer amplification yielded estimated nucleated cell counts. Libraries were prepared by immunoSEQ multiplex PCR; TCRdb keeps only in-frame clonotypes and omits some of them. V, J and clone size derive from that table, while D and trimming were established from the DNA sequence. The top ten clones hold 10% of a sample with roughly 31,000 clones, around 91% of them seen once.

The V gene is TRBV6-4, the J gene TRBJ1-5; D not resolved. The sequence derives from a man aged 55 to 70 with acute or convalescent COVID-19. The material sequenced was peripheral blood. The CDR3 coding sequence is TGTGCCAAAACTCCGGAGGGAAGGGGCAATCAGCCCCAGCATTTT. Encoded protein: CAKTPEGRGNQPQHF.